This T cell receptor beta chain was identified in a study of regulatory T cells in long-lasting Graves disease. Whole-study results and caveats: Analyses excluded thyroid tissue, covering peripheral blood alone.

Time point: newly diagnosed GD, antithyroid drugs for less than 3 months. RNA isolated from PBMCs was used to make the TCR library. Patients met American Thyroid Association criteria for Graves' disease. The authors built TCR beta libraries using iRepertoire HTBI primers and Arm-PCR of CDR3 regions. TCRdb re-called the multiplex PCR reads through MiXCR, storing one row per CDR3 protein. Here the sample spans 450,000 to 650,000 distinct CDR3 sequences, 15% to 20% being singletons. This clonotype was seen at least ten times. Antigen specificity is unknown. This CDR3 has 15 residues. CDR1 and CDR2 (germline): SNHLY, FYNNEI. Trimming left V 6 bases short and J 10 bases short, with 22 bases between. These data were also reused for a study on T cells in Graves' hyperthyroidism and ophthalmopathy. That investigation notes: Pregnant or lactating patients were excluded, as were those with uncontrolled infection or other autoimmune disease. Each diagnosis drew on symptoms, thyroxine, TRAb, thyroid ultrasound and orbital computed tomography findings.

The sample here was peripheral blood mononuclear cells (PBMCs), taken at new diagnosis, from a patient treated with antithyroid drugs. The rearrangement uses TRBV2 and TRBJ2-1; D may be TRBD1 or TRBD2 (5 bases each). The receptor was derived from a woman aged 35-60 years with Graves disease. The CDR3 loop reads CASSSGTFLLREQFF. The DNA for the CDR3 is TGTGCCAGCAGCTCCGGGACCTTCCTCCTTAGAGAGCAGTTCTTC.